The T cell receptor (beta chain) under discussion was sequenced for a study of blood T cell repertoires in COVID-19. The wider study: There were acute and convalescent COVID-19 samples, and they came from the United States, Italy and Spain. PBMCs, B-cell-depleted T cells, or T cells provided the cDNA or gDNA that made up the material.

The authors' processing: Cell counts per sample came from amplifying reference gene primers. The table came from immunoSEQ multiplex PCR; TCRdb's copy has only in-frame clones and leaves some out. That table furnishes V, J and clone size, whereas the DNA furnished D and trimming. In the table there are some 110,000 clones, about 70% of which are singletons. This CDR3 contains 14 residues. The V gene's germline CDR1 is SGHRS and CDR2 YFSETQ. With 5 bases clipped from V and 1 base from J, the junction kept 3 bases outside the gene matches. On this clone itself: This sample includes further DNA sequences coding for the same CDR3.

The chain links TRBV5-1 to TRBJ2-5; 9 bases align to TRBD2. This clonotype originated in a man aged 80 or over with COVID-19, enrolled during active disease. Sequences were obtained from peripheral blood. CDR3 in amino acids: CASRRTSAQETQYF. The CDR3, as DNA: TGCGCCAGCAGAAGGACTAGCGCCCAAGAGACCCAGTACTTC.